This T cell receptor beta chain came from a study of T cells in Graves' hyperthyroidism and ophthalmopathy. It was RNA transcripts that yielded the amplified TCR beta CDR3 regions. RT-PCR in the first round (using the HTBI primer set) targeted the TCR CDR3. From the multiplex PCR reads, TCRdb called clonotypes with MiXCR, one entry per CDR3 protein. Of roughly 400,000 distinct CDR3 sequences in the sample, around 15% were seen once. Germline CDR1 reads LNHNV; CDR2 reads YYDKDF (reference sequence). V was shortened by 4 bases and J by 3 bases, with 10 bases between the two germline ends. The CDR3 covers 13 residues. This clonotype has ten or more counts.

This sequence was found in a man aged 45-60 years with Graves' ophthalmopathy. The sequencing input was blood. The V and J genes are TRBV15 and TRBJ2-7; the D gene is possibly TRBD1 (6 bases). The CDR3 bases are TGTGCCACCAGCACCCAGACAGGCTACGAGCAGTACTTC. This codes for CATSTQTGYEQYF.